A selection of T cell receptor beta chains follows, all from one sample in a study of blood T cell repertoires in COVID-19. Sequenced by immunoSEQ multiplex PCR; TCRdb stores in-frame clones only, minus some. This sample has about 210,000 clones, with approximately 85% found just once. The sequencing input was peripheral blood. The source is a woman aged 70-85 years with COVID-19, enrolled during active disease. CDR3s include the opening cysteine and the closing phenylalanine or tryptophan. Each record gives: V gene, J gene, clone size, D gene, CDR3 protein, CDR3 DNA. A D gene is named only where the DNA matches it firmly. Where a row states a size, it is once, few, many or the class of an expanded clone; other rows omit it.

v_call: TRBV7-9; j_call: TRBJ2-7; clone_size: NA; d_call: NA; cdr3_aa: CASSLGTATYEQYF; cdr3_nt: TGTGCCAGCAGCTTAGGGACAGCTACCTACGAGCAGTACTTC
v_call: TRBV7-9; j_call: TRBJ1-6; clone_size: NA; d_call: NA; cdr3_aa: CASSFRGGNNSPLHF; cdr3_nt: TGTGCCAGCAGCTTCCGGGGAGGGAATAATTCACCCCTCCACTTT
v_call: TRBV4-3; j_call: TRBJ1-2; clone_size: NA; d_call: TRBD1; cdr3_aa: CASSQEPTGVGYTF; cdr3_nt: TGCGCCAGCAGCCAAGAACCGACAGGGGTTGGCTACACCTTC
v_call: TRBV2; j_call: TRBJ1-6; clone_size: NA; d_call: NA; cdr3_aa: CASSLQGFKESPLHF; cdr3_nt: TGTGCCAGCAGTCTACAGGGTTTCAAGGAATCACCCCTCCACTTT
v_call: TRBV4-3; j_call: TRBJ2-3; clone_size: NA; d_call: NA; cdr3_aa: CASSQEWQGSKDTQYF; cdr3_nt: TGCGCCAGCAGCCAAGAGTGGCAGGGGAGTAAAGATACGCAGTATTTT
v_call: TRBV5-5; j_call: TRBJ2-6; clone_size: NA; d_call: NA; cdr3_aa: CASSLLQGSGANVLTF; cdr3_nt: TGTGCCAGCAGCTTGCTGCAGGGATCCGGGGCCAACGTCCTGACTTTC
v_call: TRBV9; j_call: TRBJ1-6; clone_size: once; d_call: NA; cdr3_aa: CASSVRQRGGPNSPLHF; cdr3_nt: TGTGCCAGCAGCGTTAGACAGCGGGGGGGTCCTAATTCACCCCTCCACTTT
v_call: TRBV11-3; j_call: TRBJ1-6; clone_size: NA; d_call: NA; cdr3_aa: CASSLSTAPLHF; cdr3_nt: TGTGCCAGCAGCTTATCTACCGCCCCCCTCCACTTT
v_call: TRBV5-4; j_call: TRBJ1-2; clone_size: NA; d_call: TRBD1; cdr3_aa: CASSLGAPGQSPWDGYTF; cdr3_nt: TGTGCCAGCAGCTTGGGTGCGCCGGGACAGTCCCCATGGGATGGCTACACCTTC
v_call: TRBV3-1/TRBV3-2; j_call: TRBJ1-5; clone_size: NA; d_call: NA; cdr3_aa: CASSQGRGNQPQHF; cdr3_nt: TGTGCCAGCAGCCAAGGAAGGGGAAATCAGCCCCAGCATTTT
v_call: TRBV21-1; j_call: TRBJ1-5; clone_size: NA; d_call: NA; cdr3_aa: CASSKARDGQGQGNQPQHF; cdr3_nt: TGTGCCAGCAGCAAAGCGCGAGACGGCCAGGGCCAGGGGAATCAGCCCCAGCATTTT
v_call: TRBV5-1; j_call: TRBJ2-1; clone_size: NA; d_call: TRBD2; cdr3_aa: CASSLPRGLAEIYNEQFF; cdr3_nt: TGCGCCAGCAGCTTGCCCCGGGGACTAGCGGAAATCTACAATGAGCAGTTCTTC
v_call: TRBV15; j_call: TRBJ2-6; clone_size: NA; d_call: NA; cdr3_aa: CATSRDRRQSGANVLTF; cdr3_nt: TGTGCCACCAGCAGAGATAGGCGACAGTCTGGGGCCAACGTCCTGACTTTC
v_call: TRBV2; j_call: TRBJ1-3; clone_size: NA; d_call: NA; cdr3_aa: CASRSGFGNTIYF; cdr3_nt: TGTGCCAGCAGGTCAGGGTTCGGAAACACCATATATTTT
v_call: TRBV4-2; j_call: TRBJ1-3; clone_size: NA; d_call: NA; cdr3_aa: CASSQEEGVGPRFGNTIYF; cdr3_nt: TGTGCCAGCAGCCAAGAGGAGGGTGTGGGACCTAGATTCGGAAACACCATATATTTT
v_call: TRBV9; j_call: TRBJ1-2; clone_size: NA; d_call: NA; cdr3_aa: CASSVGYSQGYTF; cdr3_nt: TGTGCCAGCAGCGTAGGATACAGCCAGGGCTACACCTTC
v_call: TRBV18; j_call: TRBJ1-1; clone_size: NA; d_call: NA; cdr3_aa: CASSPYGGGLNTEAFF; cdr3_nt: TGTGCCAGCTCACCGTATGGGGGAGGCCTGAACACTGAAGCTTTCTTT
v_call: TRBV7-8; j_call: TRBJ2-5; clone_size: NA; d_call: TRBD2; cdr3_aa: CASSASGGGRETQYF; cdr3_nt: TGTGCCAGCAGCGCGAGCGGGGGCGGACGAGAGACCCAGTACTTC
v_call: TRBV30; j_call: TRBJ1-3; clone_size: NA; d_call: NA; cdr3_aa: CACPTGGSGNTIYF; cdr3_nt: TGTGCCTGTCCGACGGGGGGCTCTGGAAACACCATATATTTT
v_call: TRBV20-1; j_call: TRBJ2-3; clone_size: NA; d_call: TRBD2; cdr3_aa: CSASIGLAGSDTQYF; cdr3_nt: TGCAGTGCTAGTATAGGACTAGCGGGGTCAGATACGCAGTATTTT
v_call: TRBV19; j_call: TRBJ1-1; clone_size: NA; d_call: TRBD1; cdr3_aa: CASSATGGVTEAFF; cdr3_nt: TGTGCCAGTAGTGCCACAGGGGGCGTTACTGAAGCTTTCTTT
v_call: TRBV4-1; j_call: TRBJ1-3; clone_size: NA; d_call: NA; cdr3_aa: CASSPFYQAKGDTIYF; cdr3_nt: TGCGCCAGCAGTCCCTTTTACCAGGCGAAGGGGGACACCATATATTTT
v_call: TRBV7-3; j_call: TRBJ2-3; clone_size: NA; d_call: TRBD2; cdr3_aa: CASSFTGTSGTMADTQYF; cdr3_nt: TGTGCCAGCAGCTTTACCGGGACTAGCGGGACCATGGCAGATACGCAGTATTTT
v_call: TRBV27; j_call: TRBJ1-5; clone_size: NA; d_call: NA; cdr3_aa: CASRPGGAAQPQHF; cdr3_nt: TGTGCCAGCAGACCCGGCGGGGCGGCTCAGCCCCAGCATTTT
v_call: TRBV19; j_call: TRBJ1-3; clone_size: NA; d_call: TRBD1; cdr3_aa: CASRQQGRFYTIYF; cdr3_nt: TGTGCCAGTAGGCAACAGGGGCGCTTCTACACCATATATTTT
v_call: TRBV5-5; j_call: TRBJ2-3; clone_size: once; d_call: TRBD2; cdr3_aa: CASSLAREGDTQYF; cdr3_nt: TGTGCCAGCAGCTTGGCGCGGGAGGGAGATACGCAGTATTTT
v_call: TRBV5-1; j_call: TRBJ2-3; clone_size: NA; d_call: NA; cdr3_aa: CASSLGTTRGATDTQYF; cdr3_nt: TGCGCCAGCAGCTTGGGCACCACCCGGGGAGCCACAGATACGCAGTATTTT
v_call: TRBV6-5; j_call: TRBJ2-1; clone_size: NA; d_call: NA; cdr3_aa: CASMRGWYNEQFF; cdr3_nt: TGTGCCAGCATGCGGGGCTGGTACAATGAGCAGTTCTTC
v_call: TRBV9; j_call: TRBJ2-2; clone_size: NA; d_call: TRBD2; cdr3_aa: CASSVGLSHTGELFF; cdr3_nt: TGTGCCAGCAGCGTGGGACTAAGCCACACCGGGGAGCTGTTTTTT
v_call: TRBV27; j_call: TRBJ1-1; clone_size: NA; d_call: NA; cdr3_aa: CASSFDWTGANTEAFF; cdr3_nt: TGTGCCAGCAGTTTTGACTGGACGGGAGCGAACACTGAAGCTTTCTTT
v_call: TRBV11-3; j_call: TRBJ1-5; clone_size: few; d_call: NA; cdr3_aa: CASTNYGSLLYSNQPQHF; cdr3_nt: TGTGCCAGCACCAACTACGGAAGTTTACTTTATAGCAATCAGCCCCAGCATTTT
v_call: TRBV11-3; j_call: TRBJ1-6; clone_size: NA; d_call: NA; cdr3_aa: CASSFSRDSPLHF; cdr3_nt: TGTGCCAGCAGCTTTTCCAGGGATTCACCCCTCCACTTT
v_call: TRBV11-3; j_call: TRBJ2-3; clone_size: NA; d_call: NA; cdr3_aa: CASKGTDTQYF; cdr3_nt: TGTGCCAGCAAGGGGACAGATACGCAGTATTTT
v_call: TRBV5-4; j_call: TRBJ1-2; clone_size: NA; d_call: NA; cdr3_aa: CASSSQLGESGDYGYTF; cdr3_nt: TGTGCCAGCAGCTCGCAATTGGGAGAATCGGGCGACTATGGCTACACCTTC
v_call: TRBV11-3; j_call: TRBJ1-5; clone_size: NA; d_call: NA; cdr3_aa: CASSLGPGPNQPQHF; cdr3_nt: TGTGCCAGCAGCTTAGGCCCAGGGCCCAATCAGCCCCAGCATTTT
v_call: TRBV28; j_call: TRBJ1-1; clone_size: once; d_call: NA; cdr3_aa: CASSVPGEAFF; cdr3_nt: TGTGCCAGCAGCGTGCCGGGGGAGGCTTTCTTT
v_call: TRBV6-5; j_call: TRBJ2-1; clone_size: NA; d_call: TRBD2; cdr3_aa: CASISGGLGGEQFF; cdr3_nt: TGTGCCAGCATCTCGGGGGGTTTAGGAGGTGAGCAGTTCTTC
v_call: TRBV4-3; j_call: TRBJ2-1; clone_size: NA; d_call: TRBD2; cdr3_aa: CASSLGTSNEQFF; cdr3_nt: TGCGCCAGCAGCCTGGGGACTAGCAATGAGCAGTTCTTC
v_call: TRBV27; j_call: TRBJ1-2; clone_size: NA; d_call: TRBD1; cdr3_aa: CASSPTGSYGYTF; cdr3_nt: TGTGCCAGCAGTCCGACAGGGAGCTATGGCTACACCTTC
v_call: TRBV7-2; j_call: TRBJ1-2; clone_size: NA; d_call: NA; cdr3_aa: CASSFRQTEARGYTF; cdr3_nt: TGTGCCAGCAGCTTTCGACAGACGGAAGCGCGGGGCTACACCTTC
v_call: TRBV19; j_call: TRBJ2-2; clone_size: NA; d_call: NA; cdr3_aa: CASSISGMDTGELFF; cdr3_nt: TGTGCCAGTAGTATTTCCGGGATGGACACCGGGGAGCTGTTTTTT
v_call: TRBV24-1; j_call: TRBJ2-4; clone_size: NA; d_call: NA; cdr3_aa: CATSDPSGPENIQYF; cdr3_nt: TGTGCCACCAGTGACCCCTCTGGTCCAGAAAACATTCAGTACTTC
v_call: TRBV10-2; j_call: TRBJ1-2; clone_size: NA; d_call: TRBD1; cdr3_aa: CASSEFTGGIYGYTF; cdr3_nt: TGCGCCAGCAGTGAGTTTACAGGGGGCATCTATGGCTACACCTTC
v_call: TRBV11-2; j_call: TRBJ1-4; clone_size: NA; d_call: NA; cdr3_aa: CASSRRGAGGEKLFF; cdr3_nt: TGTGCCAGCAGCCGAAGGGGGGCGGGGGGTGAAAAACTGTTTTTT
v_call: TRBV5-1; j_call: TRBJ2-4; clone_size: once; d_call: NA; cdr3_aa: CASSSGLLAKNIQYF; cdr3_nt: TGCGCCAGCAGCTCGGGACTGCTAGCCAAAAACATTCAGTACTTC
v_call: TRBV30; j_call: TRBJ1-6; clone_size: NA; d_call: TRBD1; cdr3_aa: CASQTTGVNSPLHF; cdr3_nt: TGTGCCTCGCAAACGACAGGGGTAAATTCACCCCTCCACTTT
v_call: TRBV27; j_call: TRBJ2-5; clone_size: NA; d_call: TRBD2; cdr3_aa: CASSSGTTQETQYF; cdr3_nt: TGTGCCAGCAGTTCCGGGACTACTCAAGAGACCCAGTACTTC
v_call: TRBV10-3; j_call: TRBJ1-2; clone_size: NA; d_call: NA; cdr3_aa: CAISDSTNYGYTF; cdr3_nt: TGTGCCATCAGTGATAGTACTAACTATGGCTACACCTTC
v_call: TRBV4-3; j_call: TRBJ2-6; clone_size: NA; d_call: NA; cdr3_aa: CASSQAQWGADSGANVLTF; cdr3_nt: TGCGCCAGCAGCCAGGCCCAATGGGGCGCCGACTCTGGGGCCAACGTCCTGACTTTC
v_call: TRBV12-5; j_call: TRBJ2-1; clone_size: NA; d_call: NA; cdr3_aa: CASVLTREQFF; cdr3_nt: TGTGCTAGTGTCCTGACGCGGGAGCAGTTCTTC
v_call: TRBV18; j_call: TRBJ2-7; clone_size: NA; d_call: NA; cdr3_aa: CASSLTGDSYEQYF; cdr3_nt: TGTGCCAGCTCATTGACAGGCGACTCCTACGAGCAGTACTTC
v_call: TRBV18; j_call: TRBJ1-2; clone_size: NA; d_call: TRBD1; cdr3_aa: CASSPASRGSNYGYTF; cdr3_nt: TGTGCCAGCTCACCTGCGAGCAGGGGGTCGAACTATGGCTACACCTTC
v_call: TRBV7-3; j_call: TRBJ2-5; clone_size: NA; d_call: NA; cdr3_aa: CASSLNSGQETQYF; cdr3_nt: TGTGCCAGCAGCTTAAATAGCGGCCAAGAGACCCAGTACTTC
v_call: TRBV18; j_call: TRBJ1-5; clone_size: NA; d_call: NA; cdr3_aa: CASSPGIDNQPQHF; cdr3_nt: TGTGCCAGCTCACCAGGCATTGACAATCAGCCCCAGCATTTT
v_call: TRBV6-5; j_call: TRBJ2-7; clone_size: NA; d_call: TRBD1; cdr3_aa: CASSVDRFPYEQYF; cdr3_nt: TGTGCCAGCAGCGTGGACAGGTTCCCTTACGAGCAGTACTTC